This passage covers 12 T cell receptor beta chains from one sample sequenced in a study of cytomegalovirus exposure and HLA in healthy donors. The PCR had 60 Vbeta and 13 Jbeta primers. Sequencing was performed with immunoSEQ multiplex PCR; in TCRdb, only in-frame clones are kept and a portion is missing. The listing contains about 150,000 clones. The specimen sequenced was PBMCs. The receptors shown here come from a woman in her 50s in good health and CMV-seronegative.

The rearrangement joins TRBV2 to TRBJ2-5, with 7 positions matching TRBD1. J was trimmed by 2 bases and V by 1 base; bases with no gene match: 1. The CDR3 sequence is 14 residues long. Germline V gene data show CDR1 as SNHLY and CDR2 as FYNNEI. The DNA of the CDR3 is TGTGCCAGCAGTGAAGGCAGGGGGCAAGAGACCCAGTACTTC. Translation gives CASSEGRGQETQYF. The whole variable domain, remainder taken from reference TRBV2 and TRBJ2-5, is EPEVTQTPSHQVTQMGQEVILRCVPISNHLYFYWYRQILGQKVEFLVSFYNNEISEKSEIFDDQFSVERPDGSNFTLKIRSTKLEDSAMYFCASSEGRGQETQYFGPGTRLLVL.

V usage is TRBV4-2 and J usage is TRBJ2-1, with 9 bases identical to TRBD2. Germline values: CDR1 LGHNA, CDR2 YNFKEQ. The CDR3 runs to 21 residues. V lost 0 bases to trimming and J lost 7 bases; unmatched junction nucleotides: 22. The CDR3 bases are TGTGCCAGCAGCCAAGATTGGTCTAGCGGGATAAATGTCGGGAAGGTAAATGAGCAGTTCTTC. This encodes CASSQDWSSGINVGKVNEQFF.

The chain has TRBV19 and TRBJ2-2; perhaps TRBD2 as D (6 bases). Germline V gene sequence: CDR1 LNHDA, CDR2 SQIVND (reference sequence). The CDR3 covers 15 residues. V lost 4 bases, J lost 4 bases, and 13 bases lay in between. CDR3 sequence (DNA): TGTGCCAGTAGTAACCGGGGACTCCTCACCGGGGAGCTGTTTTTT. This sequence encodes CASSNRGLLTGELFF.

CDR3 bases: TGCAGCGTTTTCTACCGCGGGATGGACCGAACAAACTATGGCTACACCTTC. Its protein is CSVFYRGMDRTNYGYTF. The gene calls are TRBV29-1 and TRBJ1-2; D unresolved. The CDR3 sequence is 17 residues long. V was clipped by 5 bases and J by 2 bases, with 24 bases between them. Germline lookup yields CDR1 SQVTM and CDR2 ANQGSEA.

This sequence joins TRBV4-1 and TRBJ2-5, with 8 nucleotides matching TRBD1. The J segment lost 3 bases and the V segment lost 5 bases, leaving 5 bases of the junction unmatched. Germline lookup yields CDR1 MGHRA and CDR2 YSYEKL. The CDR3 covers 14 residues. In nucleotides, the CDR3 is TGCGCCAGCAGCTCCCTGACAGGGGAAGAGACCCAGTACTTC. It encodes CASSSLTGEETQYF.

The V and J genes are TRBV15 and TRBJ2-7; 9 positions match TRBD1. This CDR3 spans 15 amino acids. Looked up from germline, CDR1 is LNHNV and CDR2 is YYDKDF (reference sequence). V was pared by 4 bases and J by 6 bases, with 10 bases of the junction left unmatched. CDR3 sequence (DNA): TGTGCCACCAGCAAATTATGGGACAGGGCGTTCGAGCAGTACTTC. It yields the protein CATSKLWDRAFEQYF.

Turning to this clone: Other nucleotide sequences in the sample specify the same CDR3. This sequence joins TRBV18 and TRBJ1-1, with D perhaps TRBD1 (5 bases). This CDR3 has 14 amino acids. The V and J ends lost 3 bases and 1 base respectively, with 9 bases between them. Looked up from germline, CDR1 is KGHSH and CDR2 is LQKENI. The CDR3 spells CASSPAGQNTEAFF. The CDR3 DNA reads as TGTGCCAGCTCACCCGCAGGACAGAACACTGAAGCTTTCTTT.

The chain couples TRBV29-1 to TRBJ1-1; no firm D call. This CDR3 is 14 amino acids long. CDR1 SQVTM and CDR2 ANQGSEA come from the germline V gene. Deletions cut 5 bases from V and 0 bases from J, with 13 bases between. CDR3 amino acids: CSVRGTDMNTEAFF. The DNA of the CDR3 is TGCAGCGTTCGGGGAACAGATATGAACACTGAAGCTTTCTTT.

This chain uses TRBV4-2 with TRBJ1-2, with TRBD1 matching over 10 bases. The V gene end was trimmed by 3 bases and the J gene end by 8 bases; junction bases not matched to a gene: 9. CDR3 length: 15 amino acids. Looked up from germline, CDR1 is LGHNA and CDR2 is YNFKEQ. The DNA for the CDR3 is TGTGCCAGCAGCCATACCCCCGGACAGGGGGGAGGCTACACCTTC. As protein: CASSHTPGQGGGYTF.

The rearrangement uses TRBV29-1 and TRBJ2-1; D might be TRBD2 (7 bases). Trimming shortened V by 4 bases and J by 7 bases, and 14 bases separated the two germline ends. Germline V lookup: CDR1 SQVTM, CDR2 ANQGSEA. The CDR3 runs 13 residues. The CDR3 region is CSVGAEGGNEQFF. As DNA, the CDR3 is TGCAGCGTTGGAGCGGAGGGGGGGAATGAGCAGTTCTTC.

The V and J genes are TRBV7-8 and TRBJ2-6; D is perhaps TRBD1 (6 bases). Germline loops: CDR1 SGHVS, CDR2 FQNEAQ. V lost 1 base and J 5 bases, leaving 9 bases between the germline ends. The CDR3 extends over 15 amino acids. The DNA of the CDR3 is TGTGCCAGCAGCTTAGGGACAGAACGGGCCAACGTCCTGACTTTC. Amino acid sequence: CASSLGTERANVLTF.

The rearrangement links TRBV5-4 to TRBJ2-7, with a possible D match to TRBD1 (6 bases). Looked up from germline, CDR1 is SGHNT and CDR2 is YYREEE (reference sequence). V was pared by 4 bases and J by 5 bases, with 22 bases between. There are 16 residues in the CDR3. The CDR3 protein is CASSPSPNKGVDEQYF. In DNA form, the CDR3 reads TGTGCCAGCAGCCCCTCCCCTAACAAGGGGGTTGACGAGCAGTACTTC.